This T cell receptor beta chain is from a study of spatial heterogeneity in lung cancer. Trimming removed 5 bases from V and 3 bases from J; junction bases left unmatched: 7. There are 14 residues in the CDR3. Germline loops: CDR1 MNHEY, CDR2 SVGEGT. Regarding time point: sample taken at primary tumor resection. Whole RNA, which was extracted from tumor, nontumor lung tissue or frozen PBMC, was sequenced without any cell sorting. The sample holds a few counts of this clonotype. From the 5' RACE reads, TCRdb called clonotypes with MiXCR, one entry per CDR3 protein. This sample has 40,000 to 45,000 distinct CDR3 sequences, with 6.8% found just once.

The J gene is TRBJ2-7, the V gene TRBV6-2 or TRBV6-3, with 7 bases fitting TRBD2. This clonotype was obtained from a female donor with early-stage non-small cell lung cancer. Sample: PBMCs, taken at surgery. The CDR3 reads CASSLSGTVYEQYF. CDR3 DNA: TGTGCCAGCAGTCTCAGCGGGACTGTCTACGAGCAGTACTTC.